These 10 T cell receptor beta chains originate from one sample sequenced in a study of blood T cell repertoires in COVID-19. The assay was immunoSEQ multiplex PCR, and TCRdb's table has in-frame clones only and misses some. The sample consists of roughly 200,000 clones, roughly 88% of them appearing once. Sequencing was done on a sample of peripheral blood. These receptors were obtained from a woman aged 40-49 years with COVID-19, enrolled during active disease.

V usage is TRBV19 and J usage is TRBJ2-2; 10 nucleotides agree with TRBD1. The J segment lost 4 bases and the V segment lost 6 bases, leaving 8 bases of the junction unmatched. The length of the CDR3 is 16 residues. Germline-derived CDR1 and CDR2 are LNHDA and SQIVND (reference sequence). CDR3 residues: CASSKGQGSGTGELFF. The CDR3 nucleotides read TGTGCCAGTAGCAAGGGACAGGGGTCTGGCACCGGGGAGCTGTTTTTT.

This rearrangement joins TRBV21-1 to TRBJ2-1; the table assigns TRBD2, which was not confirmed against the DNA. TRBV21-1 is flagged as a pseudogene. The CDR3 is made up of 15 amino acids. CDR3 DNA: TGTGCCAGCAGCAAAAGGGCTAGCGGGGGGGCCAAGAAGTTCTTC. It yields the protein CASSKRASGGAKKFF.

Remarks on this clone: The junction does not match germline at one end; this may be a read error. The gene calls are TRBV18 and TRBJ1-1; D not certain. This CDR3 has 12 residues. Germline lookup yields CDR1 KGHSH and CDR2 LQKENI. CDR3 region: CASSPKEGQGPF. CDR3 bases: TGTGCCAGCTCACCAAAGGAGGGCCAAGGGCCCTTT.

The chain employs TRBV19 and TRBJ1-2; 12 bases align to TRBD1. Per germline, CDR1 LNHDA and CDR2 SQIVND (reference sequence). Unmatched junction bases numbered 9, after V lost 10 bases and J lost 6 bases. The CDR3 covers 14 residues. CDR3 coding DNA: TGTGCCATCGCCTCGGGGACAGGGGGCAATGGCTACACCTTC. Residues: CAIASGTGGNGYTF. The whole variable domain, remainder taken from reference TRBV19 and TRBJ1-2, is DGGITQSPKYLFRKEGQNVTLSCEQNLNHDAMYWYRQDPGQGLRLIYYSQIVNDFQKGDIAEGYSVSREKKESFPLTVTSAQKNPTAFYLCAIASGTGGNGYTFGSGTRLTVV.

The rearrangement links TRBV4-1 to TRBJ2-3, with 16 bases lining up with TRBD2. This CDR3 comprises 18 residues. With V trimmed by 2 bases and J by 4 bases, 6 bases remained unmatched. Germline assignment: CDR1 MGHRA and CDR2 YSYEKL. CDR3 sequence (DNA): TGCGCCAGCAGCCAACTGGGACTAGCGGGGGGGAGGGCAGATACGCAGTATTTT. Its translation is CASSQLGLAGGRADTQYF.

This clone appeared many times. CDR3 residues: CSANRDRGANYGYTF. CDR3 coding DNA: TGCAGCGCAAACCGGGACAGGGGCGCTAACTATGGCTACACCTTC. The V gene is TRBV29-1, the J gene TRBJ1-2; TRBD1 aligns across 10 bases. V was pared by 7 bases and J by 0 bases, with 8 bases of the junction left unmatched. The CDR3 runs to 15 residues. The germline gives CDR1 SQVTM, CDR2 ANQGSEA.

This chain joins TRBV19 and TRBJ1-5; 7 bases agree with TRBD1. V dropped 3 bases and J dropped 5; count of bases not matched to a gene: 10. There are 16 residues in the CDR3. CDR1 is LNHDA and CDR2 is SQIVND in the germline V gene (reference sequence). The CDR3 loop is CASSIRLGQGDQPQHF. As DNA, the CDR3 is TGTGCCAGTAGTATCCGCCTGGGGCAGGGGGATCAGCCCCAGCATTTT.

This clone was seen once. The rearrangement joins TRBV10-3 to TRBJ1-5; D not certain. CDR3 length equals 13 residues. The germline gives CDR1 ENHRY, CDR2 SYGVKD. V was shortened by 2 bases and J by 2 bases, with 4 bases between the two germline ends. This CDR3 is CAISEAGNQPQHF. The CDR3 DNA reads TGTGCCATCAGTGAGGCAGGCAATCAGCCCCAGCATTTT.

This CDR3 is CASSLYDRVVYGYTF. CDR3 coding DNA: TGTGCCAGCAGCTTATACGACAGGGTCGTCTATGGCTACACCTTC. V gene TRBV7-8 combines with J gene TRBJ1-2, with 7 nucleotides matching TRBD1. Looked up from germline, CDR1 is SGHVS and CDR2 is FQNEAQ. This CDR3 is built from 15 residues. J gave up 4 bases and V 2 bases, and 7 bases lay outside the gene matches. The full variable domain, rest sourced from reference TRBV7-8 and TRBJ1-2, is GAGVSQSPRYKVAKRGQDVALRCDPISGHVSLFWYQQALGQGPEFLTYFQNEAQLDKSGLPSDRFFAERPEGSVSTLKIQRTQQEDSAVYLCASSLYDRVVYGYTFGSGTRLTVV.

A single count supports this clone. The chain carries TRBV14 and TRBJ1-1; a weak D match, TRBD1 (5 bases). V was shortened by 1 base and J by 6 bases, with 18 bases between the two germline ends. The CDR3 extends over 16 amino acids. Germline V CDR1 and CDR2: SGHDN, FVKESK. The CDR3 region has the DNA TGTGCCAGCAGCCAAGGTTACCTTATCCGGGGGTCTGAAGCTTTCTTT. Its translation: CASSQGYLIRGSEAFF. Looking up the rest from reference TRBV14 and TRBJ1-1 gives the full variable domain: EAGVTQFPSHSVIEKGQTVTLRCDPISGHDNLYWYRRVMGKEIKFLLHFVKESKQDESGMPNNRFLAERTGGTYSTLKVQPAELEDSGVYFCASSQGYLIRGSEAFFGQGTRLTVV.